This T cell receptor (beta chain) was sequenced during a study of early T cells in non-severe SARS-CoV-2 infection. This clonotype was seen ten or more times. Germline assignment: CDR1 ENHRY and CDR2 SYGVKD. Trimming left V 6 bases short and J 1 base short, with 8 bases between. The CDR3 spans 13 residues. TCRdb recomputed calls from the 5' RACE reads with MiXCR, one row per CDR3 protein. The sample has around 60,000 distinct CDR3 sequences, 9.5% to 15% seen once. The sequenced material came from whole blood. The TCR was taken from an adult who was a healthcare worker with PCR-confirmed SARS-CoV-2 infection or an uninfected control (not recorded which). The chain is built from TRBV10-3 and TRBJ2-3, with TRBD2 as a possible D gene (6 bases). In DNA form, the CDR3 reads TGTGCCATCAGGATAGCGGGCACAGATACGCAGTATTTT. Its protein product is CAIRIAGTDTQYF.